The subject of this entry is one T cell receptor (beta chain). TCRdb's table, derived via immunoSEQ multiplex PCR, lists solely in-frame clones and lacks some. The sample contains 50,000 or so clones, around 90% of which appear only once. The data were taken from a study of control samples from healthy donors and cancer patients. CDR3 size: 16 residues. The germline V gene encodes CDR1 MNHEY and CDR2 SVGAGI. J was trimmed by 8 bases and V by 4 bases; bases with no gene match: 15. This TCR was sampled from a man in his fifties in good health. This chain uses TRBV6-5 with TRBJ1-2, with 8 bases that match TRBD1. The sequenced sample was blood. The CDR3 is CASSSISLTGGGGYTF. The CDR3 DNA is TGTGCCAGCAGTTCCATAAGTCTAACAGGGGGAGGAGGCTACACCTTC.